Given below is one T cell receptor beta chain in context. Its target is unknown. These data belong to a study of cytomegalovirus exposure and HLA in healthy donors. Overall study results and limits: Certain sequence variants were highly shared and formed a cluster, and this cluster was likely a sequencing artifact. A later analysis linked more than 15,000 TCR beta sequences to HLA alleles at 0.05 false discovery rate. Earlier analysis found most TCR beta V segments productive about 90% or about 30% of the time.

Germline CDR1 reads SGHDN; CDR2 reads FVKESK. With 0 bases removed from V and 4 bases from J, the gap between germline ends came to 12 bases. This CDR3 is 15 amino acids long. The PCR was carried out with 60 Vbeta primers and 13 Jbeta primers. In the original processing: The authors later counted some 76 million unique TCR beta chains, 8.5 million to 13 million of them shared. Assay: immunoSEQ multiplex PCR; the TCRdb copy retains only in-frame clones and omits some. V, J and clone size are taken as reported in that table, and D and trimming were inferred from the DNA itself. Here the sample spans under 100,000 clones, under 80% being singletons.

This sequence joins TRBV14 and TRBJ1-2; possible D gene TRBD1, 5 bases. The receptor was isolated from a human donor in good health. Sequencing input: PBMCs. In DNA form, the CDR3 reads TGTGCCAGCAGCCAAGATCCGGGGGGAAGCTATGGCTACACCTTC. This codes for CASSQDPGGSYGYTF.